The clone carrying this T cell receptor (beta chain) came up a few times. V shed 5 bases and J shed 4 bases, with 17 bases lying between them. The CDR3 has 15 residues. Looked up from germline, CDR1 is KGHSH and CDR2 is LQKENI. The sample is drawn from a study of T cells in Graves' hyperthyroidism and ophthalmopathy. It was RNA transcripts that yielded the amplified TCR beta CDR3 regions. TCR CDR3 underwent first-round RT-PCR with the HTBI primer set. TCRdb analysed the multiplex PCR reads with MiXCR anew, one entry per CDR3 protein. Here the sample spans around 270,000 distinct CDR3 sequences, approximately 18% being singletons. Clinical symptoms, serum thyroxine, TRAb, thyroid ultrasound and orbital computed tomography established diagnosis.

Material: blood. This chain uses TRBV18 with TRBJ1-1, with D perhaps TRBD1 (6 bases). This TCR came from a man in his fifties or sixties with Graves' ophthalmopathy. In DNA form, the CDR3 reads TGTGCCAGCTCATTACGGACAGAAGGGAGCACTGAAGCTTTCTTT. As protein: CASSLRTEGSTEAFF.